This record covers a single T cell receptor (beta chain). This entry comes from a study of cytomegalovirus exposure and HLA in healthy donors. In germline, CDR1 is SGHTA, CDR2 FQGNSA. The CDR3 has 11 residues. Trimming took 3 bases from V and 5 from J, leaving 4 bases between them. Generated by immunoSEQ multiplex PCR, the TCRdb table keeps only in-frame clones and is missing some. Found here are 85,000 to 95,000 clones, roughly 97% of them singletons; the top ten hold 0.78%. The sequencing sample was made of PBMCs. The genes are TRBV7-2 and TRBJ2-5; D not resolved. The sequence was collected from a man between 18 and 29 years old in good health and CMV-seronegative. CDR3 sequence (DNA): TGTGCCAGCAGCTTCTTTGAGACCCAGTACTTC. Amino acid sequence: CASSFFETQYF.